Presented here are 8 T cell receptor beta chains from one specimen sequenced in a study of CD8+CD57+ T cells in acquired aplastic anemia. Patients who underwent sequencing had shown CD8+CD57+ cell expansion by flow cytometry. Genomic DNA was employed as the template in profiling TCR beta VDJ and CDR3. One entry per CDR3 protein results from TCRdb running MiXCR on the reads. The sample lists about 150,000 distinct CDR3 sequences; around 52% were seen once. Sequences were obtained from sorted CD4+, CD8+, or CD8+CD57+ T cells (not recorded which) from PBMCs. The receptors shown here come from a human donor with aplastic anemia.

A note on this clonotype: Since no conserved phenylalanine or tryptophan closes the CDR3, a read error is the likely cause. The chain recombines TRBV7-3 with TRBJ2-2, with 8 bases identical to TRBD2. This CDR3 is 20 amino acids long. In germline, CDR1 is SGHTA, CDR2 FQGTGA. CDR3 DNA: TGTGCCGGCAGCTTAAAGGATCTCCCCCTAGCGGGCGCGAACACCGGTGAGCTGTTTTAT. This sequence encodes CAGSLKDLPLAGANTGELFY.

As for this clonotype: A read error may explain this, as a much larger clone is one base away. The chain uses TRBV2 and TRBJ2-1, with 10 bases that match TRBD2. Germline CDR1 SNHLY, CDR2 FYNNEI. This CDR3 has 14 residues. CDR3 in amino acids: CASSEGLAGFIASF. Here the CDR3 DNA reads TGTGCCAGCAGTGAAGGACTAGCGGGTTTTATCGCGTCCTTC.

The J gene is TRBJ2-2, the V gene TRBV7-9; D not certain. V lost 7 bases and J lost 8, with 11 bases in between. This CDR3 has 12 amino acids. Germline loops: CDR1 SEHNR, CDR2 FQNEAQ (reference sequence). CDR3 nucleotide sequence: TGTGCCAGCACCCCCTCCACTGGGGAGCTGTTTTTT. It translates to CASTPSTGELFF.

The gene calls are TRBV10-3 and TRBJ2-3; 9 bases are shared with TRBD2. Germline values: CDR1 ENHRY, CDR2 SYGVKD. CDR3 size: 15 residues. V lost 8 bases and J lost 0; bases outside the gene matches: 6. CDR3 DNA sequence: TGTGCCATCGGAAAAGCGGGGGGAAGCACAGATACGCAGTATTTT. This codes for CAIGKAGGSTDTQYF.

This chain uses TRBV25-1 with TRBJ2-5, with D tentatively TRBD2 (5 bases). V gave up 2 bases and J gave up 5 bases, with 15 bases separating them. CDR1 and CDR2 (germline): MGHDK, SYGVNS. The CDR3 is made up of 15 amino acids. The CDR3: CASSEEGPIWETQYF. CDR3 nucleotides: TGTGCCAGCAGTGAAGAGGGTCCAATCTGGGAGACCCAGTACTTC.

In this sample, this clonotype turned up many times. The chain links TRBV5-1 to TRBJ1-1, with D possibly being TRBD1 (6 bases). Germline CDR1 and CDR2: SGHRS and YFSETQ. The V gene lost 4 bases and the J gene lost 5 bases, with 9 bases spanning the gap. This CDR3 is 12 amino acids long. CDR3 nucleotides: TGCGCCAGCAGCGGTGACAGGACTGAAGCTTTCTTT. Translating it yields CASSGDRTEAFF.

This clonotype was seen repeatedly, ten times or more. The chain joins TRBV20-1 to TRBJ2-3, with a tentative D call TRBD2 (6 bases). Germline assignment: CDR1 DFQATT and CDR2 SNEGSKA (reference sequence). CDR3 length: 16 residues. Trimming pared 0 bases from V and 3 bases from J, leaving 16 bases between. Written as DNA, the CDR3 is TGCAGTGCTAGAGATCTGCCCGGGAGTGGGACAGATACGCAGTATTTT. It translates to CSARDLPGSGTDTQYF.

There are many counts of this clonotype. The chain combines TRBV7-9 with TRBJ2-7; the D gene is possibly TRBD1 (6 bases). The length of the CDR3 is 14 residues. The V end lost 1 base, the J end lost 5 bases, and 12 bases lay between the germline ends. The germline gives CDR1 SEHNR, CDR2 FQNEAQ (reference sequence). The CDR3 protein is CASSLVQGPHEQYF. The CDR3 nucleotides read TGTGCCAGCAGCTTAGTCCAGGGGCCCCACGAGCAGTACTTC.